This entry features one T cell receptor beta chain sequence. The data stem from a study of blood T cell repertoires in COVID-19. About the study: Italy, Spain and the United States were the sources of the convalescent and acute COVID-19 samples. Sample material is recorded as cDNA or gDNA derived from T cells, B-cell-depleted T cells, or PBMCs.

Germline V gives CDR1 MGHDK, CDR2 SYGVNS. V was cut by 1 base and J by 9 bases, with 10 bases left in between. The CDR3 totals 14 residues. Clones were read by immunoSEQ multiplex PCR, and TCRdb kept only the in-frame ones, dropping some. Found here are under 350,000 clones, 85% of them singletons; the top ten hold about an eighth. The receptor was isolated from a human donor in a cohort sampled during active COVID-19. Sample: peripheral blood. The chain combines TRBV25-1 with TRBJ1-6; no firm D call. CDR3 amino acids: CASSESLNPSPLHF. Here the CDR3 DNA reads TGTGCCAGCAGTGAATCGCTAAATCCTTCACCCCTCCACTTT.